This TCR beta chain was recovered during a study of blood T cell repertoires in COVID-19. Overall study: Both acute and convalescent COVID-19 samples were obtained from the United States, Italy and Spain.

Authors' data handling: Reference gene primer amplification in the assay estimated nucleated cell counts. Here immunoSEQ multiplex PCR was the method, and the copy in TCRdb shows in-frame clones only, minus some. V and J calls and clone size are those listed in that table; D and trimming were worked out from the DNA. The repertoire consists of roughly 180,000 clones, with approximately 85% occurring once and the leading ten covering 6.9%. One Seattle source followed patients from active infection through their disease course. Sequencing was done on a sample of peripheral blood. The sequence derives from a man older than 75 with COVID-19, enrolled during active disease.

Here the CDR3 reads CAISEQDEKLFF. The CDR3 region has the DNA TGTGCCATCAGTGAACAGGATGAAAAACTGTTTTTT. The genes are TRBV10-3 and TRBJ1-4, with D tentatively TRBD1 (5 bases). Germline CDR1 and CDR2: ENHRY and SYGVKD. Trimming removed 3 bases from V and 6 bases from J, with 5 bases in between. This CDR3 region has 12 residues.